This is a list of T cell receptor beta chains from one sample in a study of regulatory T cells in long-lasting Graves disease. TCRdb re-called the multiplex PCR reads through MiXCR, storing one row per CDR3 protein. The sample lists about 540,000 distinct CDR3 sequences, about 13% seen once, with roughly a tenth in the top ten. The same sample was also studied in work on T cells in Graves' hyperthyroidism and ophthalmopathy.

The material sequenced was peripheral blood mononuclear cells (PBMCs), taken at new diagnosis, from a patient treated with antithyroid drugs. Receptors were obtained from a man between 25 and 39 years old with Graves disease. Each CDR3 is given with its conserved first and last residue. The order of the fields is clone size, CDR3 length, J gene, V gene, D gene, CDR3 protein, CDR3 DNA. The D gene is left open where the match is weak. Part of the rows lack a size; the others show once, few, many or a class for expanded clones.

>many|14|TRBJ1-1|TRBV19|TRBD1
CASSRDRGGTEAFF
TGTGCCAGCAGTCGGGACAGGGGGGGCACTGAAGCTTTCTTT
>few|16|TRBJ1-5|TRBV18|-
CASSPRLVSTGEPQHF
TGTGCCAGCTCACCACGGTTGGTTTCCACCGGTGAGCCCCAGCATTTT
>many|13|TRBJ1-6|TRBV12-3/TRBV12-4|TRBD1
CASSGQGNSPLHF
TGTGCCAGCAGCGGACAGGGGAATTCACCCCTCCACTTT
>-|15|TRBJ2-2|TRBV5-1|-
CASSLTTGFPGELFF
TGCGCCAGCAGCTTAACGACAGGTTTTCCCGGGGAGCTGTTTTTT
>-|11|TRBJ2-7|TRBV29-1|-
CSVTAVREQYF
TGCAGCGTTACAGCGGTCCGCGAGCAGTACTTC
>many|10|TRBJ1-1|TRBV6-1|-
CASSHVAAFF
TGTGCCAGCAGCCACGTTGCAGCTTTCTTT
>many|14|TRBJ1-2|TRBV12-3/TRBV12-4|TRBD1
CASSGQGGLDGYTF
TGTGCCAGCAGTGGACAGGGAGGCCTCGATGGCTACACCTTC
>-|15|TRBJ2-1|TRBV20-1|-
CSASPKGTHYNEQFF
TGCAGTGCTAGCCCCAAGGGCACCCACTACAATGAGCAGTTCTTC
>many|13|TRBJ2-3|TRBV6-1|-
CVAQSASTDTQYF
TGTGTTGCGCAGTCAGCTAGCACAGATACGCAGTATTTT
>many|14|TRBJ2-1|TRBV19|-
CASNIGGLYNEQFF
TGTGCCAGTAACATAGGGGGATTGTACAATGAGCAGTTCTTC
>-|16|TRBJ2-7|TRBV7-8|TRBD1
CASGKGTGTPSYEQYF
TGTGCCAGCGGCAAGGGGACAGGGACGCCCTCCTACGAGCAGTACTTC
>-|12|TRBJ2-5|TRBV19|-
CASGGWRGAQYF
TGTGCCAGTGGAGGTTGGCGCGGGGCCCAGTACTTC
>-|14|TRBJ2-1|TRBV12-3/TRBV12-4|TRBD1
CASRRGQGVDEQFF
TGTGCCAGCAGACGGGGACAGGGGGTGGATGAGCAGTTCTTC
>many|14|TRBJ2-1|TRBV6-2/TRBV6-3|TRBD1
CASRGRTGTNEQFF
TGTGCCAGCAGAGGACGGACAGGGACGAATGAGCAGTTCTTC
>many|15|TRBJ2-1|TRBV27|TRBD2
CASSLEREPYNEQFF
TGTGCCAGCAGTTTAGAGCGGGAGCCCTACAATGAGCAGTTCTTC
>many|11|TRBJ2-5|TRBV12-3/TRBV12-4|-
CASTGEETQYF
TGTGCCAGCACTGGGGAAGAGACCCAGTACTTC
>many|14|TRBJ2-5|TRBV2|-
CASSNSAGQETQYF
TGTGCCAGCTCCAACTCGGCGGGTCAAGAGACCCAGTACTTC
>few|14|TRBJ2-1|TRBV5-6|TRBD2
CASTGGSSYNEQFF
TGTGCCAGCACCGGGGGGAGCTCCTACAATGAGCAGTTCTTC
>many|16|TRBJ1-4|TRBV3-1|TRBD1
CASSQLLQGGEEKLFF
TGTGCCAGCAGCCAACTTCTTCAGGGGGGTGAGGAAAAACTGTTTTTT
>many|15|TRBJ1-1|TRBV3-1|-
CASSQEDRPNTEAFF
TGTGCCAGCAGCCAAGAAGACAGGCCGAACACTGAAGCTTTCTTT
>-|15|TRBJ2-1|TRBV27|TRBD2
CASSPRTSGISEQFF
TGTGCCAGCAGTCCGCGGACTAGCGGGATAAGTGAGCAGTTCTTC
>many|14|TRBJ2-5|TRBV28|-
CASSFLGHQETQYF
TGTGCCAGCAGTTTCTTAGGACACCAAGAGACCCAGTACTTC
>many|14|TRBJ1-6|TRBV19|-
CASSLGTDNSPLHF
TGCGCCAGCAGTCTCGGGACCGATAATTCACCCCTCCACTTT
>many|14|TRBJ2-7|TRBV6-2/TRBV6-3|-
CASSEPEVGYEQYF
TGTGCCAGCAGTGAGCCGGAAGTCGGGTACGAGCAGTACTTC
>once|16|TRBJ2-5|TRBV4-1|TRBD1
CASSQDQVGQQETQYF
TGCGCCAGCAGCCAAGATCAGGTGGGACAGCAAGAGACCCAGTACTTC
>few|13|TRBJ2-5|TRBV6-1|-
CASGGGIQETQYF
TGTGCCAGCGGTGGGGGGATTCAAGAGACCCAGTACTTC
>medium-sized|16|TRBJ2-1|TRBV6-1|TRBD1
CASSGTSGGDYNEQFF
TGTGCCAGCAGTGGCACGTCAGGGGGCGACTACAATGAGCAGTTCTTC
>many|18|TRBJ2-1|TRBV28|TRBD2
CASSTLAGGFSSYNEQFF
TGTGCCAGCAGCACACTAGCGGGAGGATTTAGCTCCTACAATGAGCAGTTCTTC
>few|15|TRBJ1-4|TRBV25-1|TRBD1
CASSGTGEKNEKLFF
TGTGCCAGCAGTGGTACAGGGGAGAAGAATGAAAAACTGTTTTTT
>few|14|TRBJ1-3|TRBV10-3|-
CAISFTGSGNTIYF
TGTGCCATCAGCTTTACAGGGTCTGGAAACACCATATATTTT
>many|11|TRBJ2-1|TRBV11-3|-
CASSHNNEQFF
TGTGCCAGCAGCCACAACAATGAGCAGTTCTTC
>-|16|TRBJ2-1|TRBV5-4|TRBD2
CASSAGTSGSYNEQFF
TGTGCCAGCAGCGCCGGGACTAGCGGCTCCTACAATGAGCAGTTCTTC
>few|17|TRBJ1-3|TRBV9|-
CASSRSSDLFSGNTIYF
TGTGCCAGCAGCAGAAGCTCAGATCTTTTCTCTGGAAACACCATATATTTT
>many|15|TRBJ2-5|TRBV20-1|-
CSASFYEGAGETQYF
TGCAGTGCTAGTTTTTACGAGGGAGCCGGAGAGACCCAGTACTTC
>few|15|TRBJ2-2|TRBV7-3|-
CASSPTFEATGELFF
TGTGCCAGCAGCCCTACCTTTGAGGCAACCGGGGAGCTGTTTTTT
>few|13|TRBJ1-5|TRBV30|-
CAWSVRDNQPQHF
TGTGCCTGGAGTGTTAGAGATAATCAGCCCCAGCATTTT
>many|15|TRBJ2-1|TRBV7-9|TRBD2
CASSPQGGRADEQFF
TGTGCCAGCAGCCCACAGGGCGGGAGGGCCGATGAGCAGTTCTTC
>-|14|TRBJ2-7|TRBV28|-
CASTLSVRNYEQYF
TGTGCCAGCACCCTAAGCGTCAGGAACTACGAGCAGTACTTC
>many|15|TRBJ1-2|TRBV9|TRBD1
CASSTRQGAGYGYTF
TGTGCCAGCAGCACAAGACAGGGGGCTGGGTATGGCTACACCTTC
>few|14|TRBJ1-2|TRBV20-1|-
CSARGGRANYGYTF
TGCAGTGCTAGAGGAGGGAGAGCTAACTATGGCTACACCTTC
>few|13|TRBJ1-2|TRBV5-1|-
CASSLAGSDGYTF
TGCGCCAGCAGCTTGGCGGGGAGTGATGGCTACACCTTC
>many|14|TRBJ2-1|TRBV5-1|-
CASSLVSGSVEQFF
TGCGCCAGCAGCTTGGTCTCCGGATCAGTCGAGCAGTTCTTC
>few|17|TRBJ1-3|TRBV6-2/TRBV6-3|TRBD1
CASSYRPSGGIGNTIYF
TGTGCCAGCAGTTACCGACCCTCAGGGGGTATTGGAAACACCATATATTTT
>few|14|TRBJ2-3|TRBV19|TRBD1
CATAGTGGTDTQYF
TGTGCCACCGCGGGGACAGGGGGCACAGATACGCAGTATTTT
>few|13|TRBJ2-1|TRBV12-3/TRBV12-4|TRBD2
CASSRTSAHEQFF
TGTGCCAGCAGTAGGACTAGTGCCCATGAGCAGTTCTTC
>-|12|TRBJ2-7|TRBV6-2/TRBV6-3|TRBD2
CASSDITSAQYF
TGTGCCAGCAGTGACATTACTAGCGCGCAGTACTTC
>many|14|TRBJ2-2|TRBV20-1|-
CSARSRGSSGELFF
TGCAGTGCTAGAAGCAGGGGAAGCTCCGGGGAGCTGTTTTTT
>many|13|TRBJ1-1|TRBV20-1|-
CSAGGSLGTEAFF
TGCAGTGCTGGGGGCTCTCTGGGCACTGAAGCTTTCTTT
>-|16|TRBJ2-2|TRBV9|TRBD2
CASSVASGGRTGELFF
TGTGCCAGCAGCGTAGCTAGCGGGGGCAGGACCGGGGAGCTGTTTTTT
>many|14|TRBJ2-2|TRBV14|-
CASSPLSVAGELFF
TGTGCCAGCAGCCCCCTGAGCGTGGCCGGGGAGCTGTTTTTT
>-|15|TRBJ2-7|TRBV20-1|TRBD2
CSARRAGLGTYERYF
TGCAGTGCTAGACGCGCGGGACTAGGGACCTACGAGCGGTACTTC
>-|14|TRBJ2-1|TRBV19|TRBD1
CASSKQGFSNEQFF
TGTGCCAGTAGTAAACAGGGGTTCAGCAATGAGCAGTTCTTC
>-|17|TRBJ2-3|TRBV7-6|TRBD2
CASSSPGLAGSTDTQYF
TGTGCCAGCAGCTCCCCGGGACTAGCGGGATCAACAGATACGCAGTATTTT